This TCR beta chain came from a study of metastatic and nonmetastatic thyroid tumors. The CDR3 has 15 residues. Germline assignment: CDR1 SGHTA and CDR2 FQGNSA. The V segment lost 1 base and the J segment 3 bases; nucleotides outside the gene matches: 4. Through MiXCR, TCRdb re-clonotyped the PCR reads. This table has 65,000 or so clones, about 3.8% appearing once. Patients were all untreated before their thyroid surgery. V and J are TRBV7-2 and TRBJ2-7; 9 nucleotides agree with TRBD1. The clonotype originates from a female donor with papillary thyroid cancer or a benign thyroid nodule (not recorded which). Some clones in this sample may be carry-over from other donors' samples. The sample taken for sequencing was blood. CDR3 DNA: TGTGCCAGCAGCTTAGAACTGGGACAGGGCTACGAGCAGTACTTC. It codes for CASSLELGQGYEQYF.